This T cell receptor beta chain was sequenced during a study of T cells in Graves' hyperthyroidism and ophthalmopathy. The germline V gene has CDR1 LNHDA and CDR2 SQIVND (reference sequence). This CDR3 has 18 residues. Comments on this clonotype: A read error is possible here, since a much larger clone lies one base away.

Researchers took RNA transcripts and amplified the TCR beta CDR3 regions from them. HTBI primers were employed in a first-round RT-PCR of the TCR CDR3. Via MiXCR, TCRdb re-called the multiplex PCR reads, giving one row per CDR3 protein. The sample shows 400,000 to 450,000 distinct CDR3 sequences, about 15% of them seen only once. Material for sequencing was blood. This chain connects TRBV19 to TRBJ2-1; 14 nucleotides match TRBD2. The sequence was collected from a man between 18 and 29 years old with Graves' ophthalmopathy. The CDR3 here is CASSPGTSGRSSYNEQLF. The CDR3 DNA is TGTGCCAGTAGCCCCGGGACTAGCGGGAGAAGCTCCTACAATGAGCAGCTCTTC.